A single sample gave rise to the 19 T cell receptor beta chains below, sequenced in a study of TIL therapy for anti-PD-1-resistant metastatic lung cancer. The immunoSEQ assay was v3. Assay used: immunoSEQ multiplex PCR; TCRdb lists only in-frame clones, some missing. The table has approximately 2,100 clones, less than 85% seen once. Stated time point: pre-treatment sample, taken before nivolumab and TIL therapy. The tumor samples were excised metastases, mostly pleural nodules or supraclavicular lymph nodes. The sequencing here drew on tumor tissue, taken at baseline. All receptors come from a person aged 25-80 years with non-small cell lung cancer.

The chain uses TRBV6-5 and TRBJ2-7, with 8 bases matching TRBD1. The CDR3 has 14 amino acids. The J segment lost 3 bases and the V segment lost 1 base, leaving 2 bases of the junction unmatched. Germline V gives CDR1 MNHEY, CDR2 SVGAGI. The CDR3 spells CASSYLGQGYEQYF. The DNA of the CDR3 is TGTGCCAGCAGTTACTTAGGACAGGGCTACGAGCAGTACTTC.

The J gene is TRBJ2-1, the V gene TRBV19; D gene ambiguous. Germline-derived CDR1 and CDR2 are LNHDA and SQIVND (reference sequence). The V end lost 3 bases, the J end lost 4 bases, and 13 bases lay between the germline ends. The CDR3 contains 15 residues. This CDR3 is CASSIMRGSYNEQFF. As DNA, the CDR3 is TGTGCCAGTAGTATTATGCGCGGATCTTACAATGAGCAGTTCTTC.

The chain uses TRBV10-3 and TRBJ2-2; D unclear. Trimming removed 2 bases from V and 6 bases from J, with 7 bases in between. Germline values: CDR1 ENHRY, CDR2 SYGVKD. The length of the CDR3 is 13 residues. The CDR3 region has the DNA TGTGCCATCAGTGAGATAAACCCCGGGGAGCTGTTTTTT. Amino acid sequence: CAISEINPGELFF.

V usage is TRBV6-5 and J usage is TRBJ2-1, with D perhaps matching TRBD2 (6 bases). The V gene's germline CDR1 is MNHEY and CDR2 SVGAGI. V was shortened by 6 bases and J by 6 bases, with 15 bases between the two germline ends. The CDR3 runs to 14 residues. This CDR3 is CASRRGLLSNEQFF. CDR3 DNA sequence: TGTGCCAGCAGAAGGGGACTGCTAAGCAATGAGCAGTTCTTC.

This sequence joins TRBV10-1 and TRBJ2-3, with D perhaps matching TRBD1 (7 bases). Trimming cost V 0 bases and J 5 bases, with 12 bases left between them. Germline assignment: CDR1 WNHNN and CDR2 SYGVQD (reference sequence). The CDR3 totals 15 residues. This chain's CDR3 is CASSESGQGGDTQYF. The CDR3 DNA reads TGCGCCAGCAGTGAGTCAGGCCAGGGGGGAGATACGCAGTATTTT.

The chain employs TRBV7-3 and TRBJ1-2; tentatively, D is TRBD1 (6 bases). V was trimmed by 1 base and J by 7 bases, leaving 10 bases between them. Germline V gene sequence: CDR1 SGHTA, CDR2 FQGTGA. The CDR3 loop spans 13 amino acids. CDR3 nucleotides: TGTGCCAGCAGCTTAAAAAACAGGGTTGGCTACACCTTC. Its translation is CASSLKNRVGYTF.

The chain employs TRBV10-3 and TRBJ2-4, with 10 bases matching TRBD1. V shed 2 bases, J shed 5 bases, and the junction held 6 bases outside the gene matches. CDR1 is ENHRY and CDR2 is SYGVKD in the germline V gene. The CDR3 runs 16 residues. The CDR3 coding sequence is TGTGCCATCAGTGAGGATATAGGGACAGGGGAAAACATTCAGTACTTC. Its translation is CAISEDIGTGENIQYF.

This chain joins TRBV30 and TRBJ2-5; TRBD1 is a possible D gene (5 bases). The CDR3 is 12 amino acids. V was pared by 8 bases and J by 0 bases, with 10 bases between. Germline CDR1 and CDR2: GTSNPN and SVGIG (reference sequence). As DNA, the CDR3 is TGTGCCGTCGACAGTAACCAAGAGACCCAGTACTTC. Amino acids: CAVDSNQETQYF.

The rearrangement joins TRBV2 to TRBJ2-2; TRBD2 matches at 7 bases. Trimming cost V 6 bases and J 4 bases; bases outside gene matches: 11. The germline V gene encodes CDR1 SNHLY and CDR2 FYNNEI. This CDR3 has 16 amino acids. The CDR3 region is CASRGWTSHITGELFF. The CDR3 nucleotides are TGTGCCAGCAGAGGGTGGACTAGTCACATCACCGGGGAGCTGTTTTTT.

The chain links TRBV6-5 to TRBJ2-7; D unresolved. V was cut by 6 bases and J by 4 bases, with 16 bases left in between. The CDR3 loop spans 14 amino acids. Germline V gene data show CDR1 as MNHEY and CDR2 as SVGAGI. CDR3 sequence (DNA): TGTGCCAGCAGGTCCGAGATTGCGAGGTACGAGCAGTACTTC. Its protein product is CASRSEIARYEQYF.

The chain is built from TRBV9 and TRBJ1-1, with TRBD1 as a possible D gene (6 bases). The CDR3 totals 16 residues. V was pared by 4 bases and J by 0 bases, with 16 bases between. The germline V gene has CDR1 SGDLS and CDR2 YYNGEE. The CDR3 spells CASSRGAGDMNTEAFF. CDR3 nucleotide sequence: TGTGCCAGCAGCCGTGGAGCAGGGGACATGAACACTGAAGCTTTCTTT.

V and J are TRBV28 and TRBJ1-4; no firm D call. V was cut by 5 bases and J by 5 bases, with 15 bases left in between. The CDR3 is 15 amino acids. Looked up from germline, CDR1 is MDHEN and CDR2 is SYDVKM. The CDR3 nucleotides read TGTGCCAGCAGTGAACCGAGGGTAGACAATGAAAAACTGTTTTTT. It encodes CASSEPRVDNEKLFF.

This clone has only a few counts. The chain employs TRBV30 and TRBJ1-3, with no clear D. Germline-derived CDR1 and CDR2 are GTSNPN and SVGIG (reference sequence). The CDR3 is made up of 13 amino acids. Trimming left V 8 bases short and J 0 bases short, with 11 bases between. The CDR3 protein is CAQAGISGNTIYF. For the CDR3, the DNA is TGTGCCCAGGCGGGTATCTCTGGAAACACCATATATTTT. Variable domain in full (rest from reference TRBV30 and TRBJ1-3): SQTIHQWPATLVQPVGSPLSLECTVEGTSNPNLYWYRQAAGRGLQLLFYSVGIGQISSEVPQNLSASRPQDRQFILSSKKLLLSDSGFYLCAQAGISGNTIYFGEGSWLTVV.

This chain connects TRBV5-6 to TRBJ2-7, with TRBD2 identical over 8 bases. V gave up 5 bases and J gave up 4 bases; unmatched junction bases: 8. The CDR3 consists of 14 residues. Per germline, CDR1 SGHDT and CDR2 YYEEEE. The CDR3 loop reads CASSPTSGAYEQYF. The CDR3 nucleotides read TGTGCCAGCAGTCCTACTAGCGGAGCATACGAGCAGTACTTC.

The rearrangement links TRBV7-8 to TRBJ2-1; D is ambiguous. Germline V CDR1 and CDR2: SGHVS, FQNEAQ. Trimming took 4 bases from V and 10 from J, leaving 8 bases between them. The CDR3 is made up of 11 amino acids. CDR3 protein: CASSYGKEQFF. CDR3 nucleotides: TGTGCCAGCAGCTATGGAAAGGAGCAGTTCTTC.

The sample holds a few counts of this clone. Here the CDR3 DNA reads TGTGCCAGCAGCGTAGTGGGAGGGAGCACAGATACGCAGTATTTT. This gives the protein CASSVVGGSTDTQYF. The V gene is TRBV9, the J gene TRBJ2-3, with 7 nucleotides matching TRBD2. The CDR3 sequence is 15 residues long. J was trimmed by 0 bases and V by 0 bases; bases with no gene match: 1. Germline V gives CDR1 SGDLS, CDR2 YYNGEE.

This sequence joins TRBV19 and TRBJ2-7, with D hard to call. Germline-derived CDR1 and CDR2 are LNHDA and SQIVND (reference sequence). Deletions cut 8 bases from V and 5 bases from J, with 13 bases between. This CDR3 region has 12 residues. The DNA for the CDR3 is TGTGCCAGTTCCTTTGGTGGGGACGAGCAGTACTTC. It codes for CASSFGGDEQYF.

This chain joins TRBV5-4 and TRBJ2-7, with D maybe TRBD2 (6 bases). The CDR3 runs 14 residues. In germline, CDR1 is SGHNT, CDR2 YYREEE (reference sequence). V lost 3 bases to trimming and J lost 0 bases, with 10 bases between them. CDR3 amino acids: CASSYRAGSYEQYF. The CDR3 coding sequence is TGTGCCAGCAGCTACCGAGCGGGCTCCTACGAGCAGTACTTC.

CDR3 nucleotides: TGCGCCAGCAGCTGGAAGGACAGCCTCACAGATACGCAGTATTTT. Its protein product is CASSWKDSLTDTQYF. The V gene is TRBV5-1, the J gene TRBJ2-3, with a weak D call TRBD1 (6 bases). Germline assignment: CDR1 SGHRS and CDR2 YFSETQ. This CDR3 has 15 residues. With 3 bases removed from V and 2 bases from J, the gap between germline ends came to 13 bases.